This section outlines one T cell receptor beta chain sequence together with its context. Antigen unknown. The CDR3 is 17 amino acids. Germline lookup yields CDR1 ENHRY and CDR2 SYGVKD. V gave up 2 bases and J gave up 10 bases, with 26 bases separating them. Sequencing was performed with immunoSEQ multiplex PCR; in TCRdb, only in-frame clones are kept and a portion is missing. The sample contains 40,000 to 50,000 clones, roughly 90% of which appear only once. These data originate in a study of OX40 agonist ivuxolimab in advanced cancers. Study overall: Three patients, one with hepatocellular carcinoma and two with cutaneous melanoma, achieved partial responses. Overall study findings and caveats: On average, CD8+ T cells had more expanded clones than CD4+.

This chain connects TRBV10-3 to TRBJ1-1, with D hard to call. The sequence was obtained from an adult with an advanced solid tumor such as melanoma, head and neck, liver or kidney cancer. The material sequenced was CD4+ or CD8+ T cells sorted from blood, taken in a trial of the OX40 agonist ivuxolimab. The CDR3 region has the DNA TGTGCCATCAGTGAGGATCCTGGCAGCCATCTCACCCCACGAGCTTTCTTT. It is translated as CAISEDPGSHLTPRAFF.